This T cell receptor (beta chain) was captured by sequencing in a study of blood T cell repertoires in COVID-19. Study background: Donors in the United States, Italy and Spain gave samples during acute or convalescent COVID-19.

Seattle patient enrollment occurred during active infection, with longitudinal follow-up thereafter. V was clipped by 10 bases and J by 7 bases; unmatched bases: 8. CDR3 size: 12 residues. The germline gives CDR1 SGHAT, CDR2 FQDESV (reference sequence). Measured with immunoSEQ multiplex PCR; TCRdb has only the in-frame clones, and not every one. The sample carries 85,000 to 100,000 clones, about 86% recorded once. The chain joins TRBV11-1 to TRBJ2-7; 9 positions agree with TRBD2. The sample was peripheral blood. This receptor was identified in a man aged 50 or older with COVID-19, enrolled during active disease. The CDR3 spells CATRRAGGEQYF. CDR3 nucleotides: TGTGCCACCCGACGAGCGGGGGGTGAGCAGTACTTC.